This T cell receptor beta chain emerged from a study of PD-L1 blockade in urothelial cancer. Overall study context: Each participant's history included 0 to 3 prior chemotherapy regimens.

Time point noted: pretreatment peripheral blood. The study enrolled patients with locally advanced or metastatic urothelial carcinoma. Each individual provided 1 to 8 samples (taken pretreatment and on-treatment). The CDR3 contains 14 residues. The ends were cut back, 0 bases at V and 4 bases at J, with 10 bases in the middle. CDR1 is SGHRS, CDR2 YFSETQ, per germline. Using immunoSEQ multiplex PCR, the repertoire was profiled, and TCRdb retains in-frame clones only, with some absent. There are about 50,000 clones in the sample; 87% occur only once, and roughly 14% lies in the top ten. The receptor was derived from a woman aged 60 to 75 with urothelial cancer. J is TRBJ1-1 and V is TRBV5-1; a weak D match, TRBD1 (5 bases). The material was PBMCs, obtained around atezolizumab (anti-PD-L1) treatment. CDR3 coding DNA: TGCGCCAGCAGCTTGGGACAGTCGGGCACTGAAGCTTTCTTT. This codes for CASSLGQSGTEAFF.